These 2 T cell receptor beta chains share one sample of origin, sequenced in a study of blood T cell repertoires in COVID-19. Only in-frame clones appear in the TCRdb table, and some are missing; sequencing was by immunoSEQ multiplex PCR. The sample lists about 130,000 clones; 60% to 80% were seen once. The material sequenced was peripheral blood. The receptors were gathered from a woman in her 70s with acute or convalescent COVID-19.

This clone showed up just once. CDR3 bases: TGTGCCAGCAGTTATCTAGGCCGAAGATACGAGCAGTACTTC. Translating gives CASSYLGRRYEQYF. The genes are TRBV6-6 and TRBJ2-7; D is uncertain. The CDR3 runs 14 residues. Germline V gene sequence: CDR1 MNHNY, CDR2 SVGAGI (reference sequence). V was clipped by 3 bases and J by 4 bases, with 13 bases between them.

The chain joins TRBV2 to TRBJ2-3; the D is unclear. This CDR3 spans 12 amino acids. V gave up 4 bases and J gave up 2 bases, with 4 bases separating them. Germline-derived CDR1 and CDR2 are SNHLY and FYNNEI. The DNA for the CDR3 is TGTGCCAGCAGTGTCTTCACAGATACGCAGTATTTT. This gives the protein CASSVFTDTQYF. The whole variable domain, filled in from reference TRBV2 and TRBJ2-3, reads EPEVTQTPSHQVTQMGQEVILRCVPISNHLYFYWYRQILGQKVEFLVSFYNNEISEKSEIFDDQFSVERPDGSNFTLKIRSTKLEDSAMYFCASSVFTDTQYFGPGTRLTVL.